Listed below are T cell receptor beta chains from one sample, sequenced in a study of T-cell reconstitution after alpha-beta-depleted transplantation in children. TCRdb analysed the PCR reads with MiXCR anew, one entry per CDR3 protein. The table shows roughly 500,000 distinct CDR3 sequences, with around 13% occurring only once. The sample in question was PBMCs from the stem cell graft donor, obtained from the stem cell graft. These receptors all stem from a human donor who donated a stem cell graft to a child with combined immunodeficiency. CDR3s leave out the opening cysteine and the closing phenylalanine or tryptophan.

CDR3 protein	V gene	J gene
ASSLKRVEQY	TRBV28	TRBJ2-7
ASSSGLIPNEQF	TRBV11-2	TRBJ2-1
ASSFGRSNDGYT	TRBV5-1	TRBJ1-2
SAGEGGPRVYNEQF	TRBV20-1	TRBJ2-1
ATSRTRMNTEAF	TRBV15	TRBJ1-1
ASSGGQGVEAF	TRBV9	TRBJ1-1
ASSLDHRGINYGYT	TRBV7-2	TRBJ1-2
SVEGGASDTEAF	TRBV29-1	TRBJ1-1
SASTGYYEQY	TRBV29-1	TRBJ2-7
ASSQSGGAPYNEQF	TRBV12-3/TRBV12-4	TRBJ2-1
AISGREDGSYEQY	TRBV10-3	TRBJ2-7